These 25 T cell receptor beta chains originate from one sample sequenced in a study of vaccination effects on CD4 cells after COVID-19. Sequencing used immunoSEQ multiplex PCR; TCRdb keeps in-frame clones, though not all of them. The table has almost 40,000 clones, 82% seen once. Following a roughly 10-day culture, CD4+ T cells were purified. For these receptors, no antigen is known. Sequences were derived from CD4+ T cells from PBMCs cultured without peptide, sampled before COVID-19 vaccination. These TCRs come from a human donor who received a COVID-19 vaccine.

The V and J genes are TRBV5-6 and TRBJ1-6; TRBD1 matches 8 bases. Trimming removed 2 bases from V and 7 bases from J; junction bases left unmatched: 5. The CDR3 runs to 15 residues. Looked up from germline, CDR1 is SGHDT and CDR2 is YYEEEE. The CDR3 spells CASSLEDRENSPLHF. The CDR3 nucleotides read TGTGCCAGCAGCTTAGAGGACAGGGAAAATTCACCCCTCCACTTT.

The rearrangement uses TRBV6-5 and TRBJ1-1; TRBD1 matches at 7 bases. The CDR3 has 13 amino acids. Germline V gene lookup returns CDR1 MNHEY and CDR2 SVGAGI. The V gene end was trimmed by 4 bases and the J gene end by 5 bases; junction bases not matched to a gene: 4. DNA for the CDR3: TGTGCCAGCAGTTCCCCGACAGGGACTGAAGCTTTCTTT. Amino acid sequence: CASSSPTGTEAFF.

This chain uses TRBV29-1 with TRBJ2-3; a weak D match, TRBD2 (6 bases). Trimming took off 3 bases at V and 8 bases at J, with 9 bases between the two ends. The germline CDR1 and CDR2 sequences are SQVTM and ANQGSEA. This CDR3 has 11 residues. Here the CDR3 DNA reads TGCAGCGTTGACTCCGGGAGTACGCAGTATTTT. Its protein product is CSVDSGSTQYF.

The V call is TRBV5-1, the J call TRBJ1-1, with D possibly TRBD1 on 6 matching bases. This CDR3 has 16 amino acids. V was clipped by 3 bases and J by 3 bases, with 18 bases between them. CDR1 and CDR2 from the germline V gene are SGHRS and YFSETQ. The CDR3 region is CASSSPGGARDTEAFF. The DNA for the CDR3 is TGCGCCAGCAGCTCCCCGGGGGGGGCGCGAGACACTGAAGCTTTCTTT.

The chain employs TRBV18 and TRBJ2-1; 7 bases fit TRBD1. V trimming: 2 bases; J trimming: 2 bases; junction bases outside the gene matches: 3. The CDR3 runs 15 residues. CDR1 and CDR2 (germline): KGHSH, LQKENI. The CDR3 DNA reads as TGTGCCAGCTCACCATTGACAGGGCCCTACAATGAGCAGTTCTTC. Translation gives CASSPLTGPYNEQFF.

The table lists this clone with a count of one. J is TRBJ2-7 and V is TRBV10-1; D ambiguous. The V end was cut by 3 bases, the J end by 2 bases, with 8 bases between. Germline loops: CDR1 WNHNN, CDR2 SYGVQD (reference sequence). The CDR3 totals 13 residues. The CDR3 spells CASSEELPYEQYV. The CDR3 DNA reads as TGCGCCAGCAGTGAAGAACTTCCCTACGAGCAGTACGTC.

The V and J genes are TRBV10-1 and TRBJ1-1; no clear D gene. CDR1 and CDR2 (germline): WNHNN, SYGVQD (reference sequence). Trimming removed 6 bases from V and 5 bases from J, with 13 bases in between. The CDR3 contains 13 residues. DNA for the CDR3: TGCGCCAGCAGGGGTTCCCGGTGGACTGAAGCTTTCTTT. Amino acid sequence: CASRGSRWTEAFF.

This sequence joins TRBV2 and TRBJ1-1; tentative D call: TRBD1 (5 bases). Germline CDR1 is SNHLY and CDR2 is FYNNEI. The length of the CDR3 is 14 residues. Trimming left V 4 bases short and J 5 bases short, with 14 bases between. The CDR3 region is CASSAQGRETEAFF. In nucleotides, the CDR3 is TGTGCCAGCAGTGCTCAGGGCCGTGAAACTGAAGCTTTCTTT.

This clone was detected only once. The chain combines TRBV5-1 with TRBJ1-4, with a weak D call TRBD1 (6 bases). Trimming pared 0 bases from V and 5 bases from J, leaving 11 bases between. The CDR3 has 15 residues. Germline V lookup: CDR1 SGHRS, CDR2 YFSETQ. The CDR3 DNA reads as TGCGCCAGCAGCTTGGGGGCTACAGGGAATGAAAAACTGTTTTTT. Its protein is CASSLGATGNEKLFF. The full variable domain, completed using reference TRBV5-1 and TRBJ1-4, is KAGVTQTPRYLIKTRGQQVTLSCSPISGHRSVSWYQQTPGQGLQFLFEYFSETQRNKGNFPGRFSGRQFSNSRSEMNVSTLELGDSALYLCASSLGATGNEKLFFGSGTQLSVL.

The chain links TRBV4-1 to TRBJ1-5; no clear D gene. The V gene's germline CDR1 is MGHRA and CDR2 YSYEKL. CDR3 length equals 16 residues. Trimming removed 0 bases at V and 4 bases at J, with 13 bases between. This CDR3 reads CASSQDRGRTNQPQHF. The CDR3 DNA sequence: TGCGCCAGCAGCCAAGATCGTGGTCGGACGAATCAGCCCCAGCATTTT.

V gene TRBV2 combines with J gene TRBJ2-3, with 9 bases lining up with TRBD2. In germline, CDR1 is SNHLY, CDR2 FYNNEI. This CDR3 spans 13 amino acids. Trimming took 4 bases from V and 7 from J; bases not matched to a gene: 3. CDR3 in amino acids: CASSGGGVNTQYF. The CDR3, as DNA: TGTGCCAGCAGTGGCGGGGGGGTAAATACGCAGTATTTT.

The chain combines TRBV28 with TRBJ2-1; D is ambiguous. V was trimmed by 1 base and J by 10 bases, leaving 5 bases between them. Germline CDR1 and CDR2: MDHEN and SYDVKM. CDR3 length: 11 residues. The CDR3 loop is CASSLFGEQFF. CDR3 coding DNA: TGTGCCAGCAGTTTATTTGGGGAGCAGTTCTTC.

V is TRBV7-2 and J is TRBJ2-5, with TRBD1 matching 9 bases. CDR1 is SGHTA, CDR2 FQGNSA, per germline. Trimming removed 1 base from V and 6 bases from J; junction bases left unmatched: 9. This CDR3 comprises 16 residues. CDR3: CASSLGGTGIGKTQYF. The CDR3 DNA sequence: TGTGCCAGCAGCTTAGGAGGGACAGGGATTGGGAAGACCCAGTACTTC.

Regarding this clone: The sample has other DNA sequences that encode this CDR3 too. This sequence joins TRBV7-2 and TRBJ1-5; weak D call: TRBD1 (6 bases). The V end was cut by 0 bases, the J end by 3 bases, with 12 bases between. Germline V gene data show CDR1 as SGHTA and CDR2 as FQGNSA. CDR3 length: 16 residues. The CDR3 coding sequence is TGTGCCAGCAGCTTAGCGGGGGGGCGGGTCAATCAGCCCCAGCATTTT. Protein product: CASSLAGGRVNQPQHF.

The V gene is TRBV9, the J gene TRBJ2-5; D remains ambiguous. Between the trimmed V and J ends, which lost 2 bases and 0 bases, there was a span of 14 bases. This CDR3 has 16 amino acids. CDR1 SGDLS and CDR2 YYNGEE come from the germline V gene. The CDR3 loop reads CASSVTGGANQETQYF. The CDR3 nucleotides read TGTGCCAGCAGCGTTACCGGCGGAGCCAACCAAGAGACCCAGTACTTC.

The rearrangement links TRBV5-1 to TRBJ2-1; 8 bases agree with TRBD1. The J segment lost 7 bases and the V segment lost 0 bases, leaving 0 bases of the junction unmatched. From germline, CDR1 is SGHRS and CDR2 YFSETQ. The CDR3 spans 13 residues. As DNA, the CDR3 is TGCGCCAGCAGCTTGGGGACAGGGAATGAGCAGTTCTTC. Its translation: CASSLGTGNEQFF.

The V gene is TRBV3-1 (or the pseudogene TRBV3-2), the J gene TRBJ1-3, with no clear D. The CDR3 runs 16 residues. CDR1 LGHDT and CDR2 YNNKEL come from the germline V gene (reference sequence). Trimming pared 4 bases from V and 1 base from J, leaving 14 bases between. CDR3 in amino acids: CASSRGYRVSGNTIYF. CDR3 coding DNA: TGTGCCAGCAGCCGTGGCTACCGGGTGTCTGGAAACACCATATATTTT.

J is TRBJ1-2 and V is TRBV30, with a tentative D call TRBD1 (5 bases). Germline V gene data show CDR1 as GTSNPN and CDR2 as SVGIG (reference sequence). The CDR3 consists of 15 residues. V lost 1 base and J lost 0, with 12 bases in between. In DNA form, the CDR3 reads TGTGCCTGGAGTGGCGGGGACGGAGCTAACTATGGCTACACCTTC. It codes for CAWSGGDGANYGYTF.

The chain is built from TRBV30 and TRBJ1-2, with D unclear. CDR1 GTSNPN and CDR2 SVGIG come from the germline V gene (reference sequence). Trimming shortened V by 3 bases and J by 0 bases, and 8 bases separated the two germline ends. CDR3 length equals 13 residues. CDR3 loop: CAWRDRTNYGYTF. The CDR3 DNA reads TGTGCCTGGAGAGACCGAACTAACTATGGCTACACCTTC.

The CDR3 sequence is CASSARDSATQYF. CDR3 in DNA: TGTGCCAGCAGCGCCAGGGACTCCGCTACGCAGTATTTT. V is TRBV9 and J is TRBJ2-3; possibly TRBD2 for D (6 bases). The germline V gene encodes CDR1 SGDLS and CDR2 YYNGEE. The V gene lost 3 bases and the J gene lost 8 bases, with 13 bases spanning the gap. This CDR3 has 13 residues. The full variable domain, completed using reference TRBV9 and TRBJ2-3, is DSGVTQTPKHLITATGQRVTLRCSPRSGDLSVYWYQQSLDQGLQFLIQYYNGEERAKGNILERFSAQQFPDLHSELNLSSLELGDSALYFCASSARDSATQYFGPGTRLTVL.

The V and J genes are TRBV7-2 and TRBJ2-3; 9 nucleotides align to TRBD1. Per germline, CDR1 SGHTA and CDR2 FQGNSA. CDR3 length equals 15 residues. V shed 6 bases and J 8 bases; nucleotides not matched to a gene: 12. CDR3 sequence: CASRQPGQGLATQYF. DNA for the CDR3: TGTGCCAGCAGGCAGCCGGGACAGGGATTGGCTACGCAGTATTTT. Based on the CDR3 plus reference TRBV7-2 and TRBJ2-3, the full variable domain is GAGVSQSPSNKVTEKGKDVELRCDPISGHTALYWYRQSLGQGLEFLIYFQGNSAPDKSGLPSDRFSAERTGGSVSTLTIQRTQQEDSAVYLCASRQPGQGLATQYFGPGTRLTVL.

J is TRBJ1-6 and V is TRBV7-2, with TRBD1 as a possible D gene (5 bases). The CDR3 has 15 residues. V shed 0 bases and J shed 9 bases, with 12 bases lying between them. Germline V gene data show CDR1 as SGHTA and CDR2 as FQGNSA. CDR3 residues: CASSLAAGTGSPLHF. The CDR3, as DNA: TGTGCCAGCAGCTTAGCGGCAGGGACGGGTTCACCCCTCCACTTT.

V usage is TRBV5-5 and J usage is TRBJ2-5; D is possibly TRBD2 (5 bases). This CDR3 has 12 amino acids. Per the germline V gene, CDR1 is SGHKS and CDR2 is YYEKEE (reference sequence). Trimming left V 2 bases short and J 5 bases short, with 7 bases between. The CDR3 is CASSFTGETQYF. CDR3 in DNA: TGTGCCAGCAGCTTTACGGGGGAGACCCAGTACTTC.

This rearrangement joins TRBV19 to TRBJ1-2; no clear D gene. Trimming left V 3 bases short and J 7 bases short, with 12 bases between. This CDR3 is 13 amino acids long. Germline-derived CDR1 and CDR2 are LNHDA and SQIVND (reference sequence). CDR3 loop: CASSILRLSGYTF. The CDR3 DNA reads TGTGCCAGTAGTATCCTAAGGTTATCTGGCTACACCTTC.

The V and J genes are TRBV6-5 and TRBJ1-4; D perhaps matches TRBD1 (6 bases). CDR3 size: 16 residues. Germline V gives CDR1 MNHEY, CDR2 SVGAGI. V was shortened by 0 bases and J by 8 bases, with 16 bases between the two germline ends. The CDR3 loop reads CASSYSIGRGGEKLFF. In DNA form, the CDR3 reads TGTGCCAGCAGTTACTCGATAGGCAGGGGAGGCGAAAAACTGTTTTTT.